This TCR beta chain originates from a study of blood T cells in healthy people across ages. Germline CDR1 SEHNR, CDR2 FQNEAQ (reference sequence). This CDR3 contains 15 residues. V lost 3 bases and J 0 bases, leaving 10 bases between the germline ends. A few counts support this clonotype. The use of a sample-barcoded 5' primer and a J-beta primer mix characterized a second PCR of about 7 to 12 cycles. Each TCR beta cDNA got a 12-nucleotide random molecular identifier. MiXCR was run by TCRdb on the 5' RACE reads, yielding one entry per CDR3 protein. The data show about 1 million distinct CDR3 sequences, roughly 24% seen once. This sample also appeared in a second study, on T cells of mothers and their children. That report notes: Samples were obtained from a few healthy Caucasian mothers and their six children. The shaping of TCR recombination output by thymic selection is similar in related and unrelated pairs.

V gene TRBV7-9 combines with J gene TRBJ2-3, with no clear D. The clonotype comes from a girl aged 2 to 10 in good health. What was sequenced was blood. CDR3 residues: CASSFDLRSTDTQYF. CDR3 bases: TGTGCCAGCAGCTTCGATCTGCGTAGCACAGATACGCAGTATTTT.